A selection of T cell receptor beta chains follows, all from one sample in a study of CXCR3-negative and CXCR3-positive naive CD8 T cells. With the 5' RACE reads reprocessed, TCRdb shows one record per CDR3 protein and no DNA. This sample's table has 120,000 or so distinct CDR3 sequences. The sample consisted of naive CXCR3+ CD8+ T cells from blood. The receptors come from a human donor in good health. Some clones in this sample may be carry-over from other donors' samples. Each CDR3 is given with its conserved first and last residue. Fields, in order: J gene, V gene, CDR3 length, CDR3 protein.

>TRBJ2-1|TRBV29-1|14
CSVEEGGPGNEQFF
>TRBJ2-3|TRBV12-3/TRBV12-4|15
CASRPGLANTDTQYF
>TRBJ2-4|TRBV28|17
CASTSLFRGLAKNIQYF
>TRBJ2-7|TRBV12-3/TRBV12-4|13
CASSLDLAGEQYF
>TRBJ1-2|TRBV23-1|17
CASSQGTGGPINYGYTF
>TRBJ2-1|TRBV10-2|15
CASRASGIYYNEQFF
>TRBJ2-7|TRBV28|15
CARAWWDTSSYEQYF
>TRBJ2-5|TRBV11-2|15
CASSLIGREQETQYF
>TRBJ2-7|TRBV28|13
CASSGGESYEQYF
>TRBJ2-3|TRBV28|15
CASSPGQERTDTQYF
>TRBJ2-3|TRBV5-1|14
CASSLPQSTDTQYF
>TRBJ1-2|TRBV4-3|14
CASSQYTGNYGYTF
>TRBJ2-7|TRBV7-3|13
CASSQGPKWEQYF
>TRBJ1-1|TRBV7-9|16
CASIPRQDRANTEAFF
>TRBJ1-2|TRBV6-2/TRBV6-3|14
CASSYSMAGDGYTF
>TRBJ2-3|TRBV7-6|13
CASSPGKAATQYF
>TRBJ2-2|TRBV7-7|14
CASTPNEGIGELFF
>TRBJ2-3|TRBV9|16
CASSVELAGRRDTQYF
>TRBJ2-1|TRBV29-1|17
CSVDGKFGGDNYNEQFF